The 20 T cell receptor beta chains reported below all come from one sample, sequenced in a study of identical twins. Each CDR3 protein gets one entry after TCRdb re-called the 5' RACE reads with MiXCR. The table includes more than 650,000 distinct CDR3 sequences, over 5% detected once. Specimen: naive T cells sorted from blood. Receptors were obtained from a man between 18 and 29 years old in good health.

Ten or more counts support this clonotype. The genes are TRBV5-1 and TRBJ1-1; D gene uncertain. This CDR3 has 15 residues. Germline assignment: CDR1 SGHRS and CDR2 YFSETQ. V shed 0 bases and J shed 1 base, with 10 bases lying between them. The CDR3 region has the DNA TGCGCCAGCAGCTTGGAGGTTTGGCGGAACACTGAAGCTTTCTTT. Protein: CASSLEVWRNTEAFF.

The genes are TRBV6-6 and TRBJ2-7, with 7 bases aligning to TRBD2. Per the germline V gene, CDR1 is MNHNY and CDR2 is SVGAGI (reference sequence). The CDR3 has 11 residues. V lost 5 bases and J lost 7; bases outside the gene matches: 2. In DNA form, the CDR3 reads TGTGCCAGCAGTACGGGGGGAGAGCAGTACGTC. Its protein product is CASSTGGEQYV.

This clonotype was observed a handful of times. This chain links TRBV20-1 with TRBJ2-1, with 8 bases fitting TRBD1. Germline CDR1 DFQATT, CDR2 SNEGSKA (reference sequence). CDR3 length: 15 amino acids. Trimming removed 0 bases from V and 5 bases from J; junction bases left unmatched: 6. The CDR3 protein is CSARDRQGIDNEQFF. The CDR3 DNA reads as TGCAGTGCTAGAGATCGACAGGGGATAGACAATGAGCAGTTCTTC.

This clonotype was detected only a few times. The rearrangement links TRBV12-3 or TRBV12-4 to TRBJ2-5; 7 nucleotides agree with TRBD2. This CDR3 is built from 17 residues. V was pared by 4 bases and J by 7 bases, with 18 bases of the junction left unmatched. The CDR3 nucleotides read TGTGCCAGCAGTTCTCCGGAGGGGACTACGCCTGGGGGGACCCAGTACTTC. Amino acids: CASSSPEGTTPGGTQYF.

The chain is built from TRBV6-1 and TRBJ2-3, with D possibly matching TRBD1 (6 bases). Trimming removed 5 bases at V and 2 bases at J, with 17 bases between. CDR1 is MNHNS and CDR2 is SASEGT in the germline V gene. There are 16 residues in the CDR3. The CDR3 loop is CASSQQSGVYTDTQYF. DNA for the CDR3: TGTGCCAGCAGTCAACAGTCAGGGGTTTACACAGATACGCAGTATTTT.

This clonotype was counted many times. The chain employs TRBV28 and TRBJ2-1, with a tentative D call TRBD1 (6 bases). CDR1 and CDR2 from the germline V gene are MDHEN and SYDVKM. This CDR3 spans 14 amino acids. The CDR3 is CAATSDRSYNEQFF. The CDR3 DNA reads TGTGCTGCCACATCCGACAGGTCCTACAATGAGCAGTTCTTC.

Many counts were recorded for this clonotype. The J gene is TRBJ1-1, the V gene TRBV27; D gene unclear. The germline V gene encodes CDR1 MNHEY and CDR2 SMNVEV (reference sequence). V was clipped by 2 bases and J by 5 bases, with 12 bases between them. CDR3 length: 14 amino acids. The CDR3 sequence is CASSLRAAKTEAFF. The DNA of the CDR3 is TGTGCCAGCAGTTTACGGGCCGCGAAGACTGAAGCTTTCTTT.

Ten or more counts support this clonotype. The rearrangement uses TRBV6-5 and TRBJ2-1, with 10 bases lining up with TRBD2. Looked up from germline, CDR1 is MNHEY and CDR2 is SVGAGI. This CDR3 is 14 amino acids long. V lost 3 bases, J lost 9 bases, and 5 bases stayed unmatched. The CDR3 sequence: CASSYELAGSEQFF. In DNA form, the CDR3 reads TGTGCCAGCAGTTATGAACTAGCGGGGAGTGAGCAGTTCTTC.

This clonotype has a handful of counts. The chain has TRBV7-2 and TRBJ1-2; D unclear. This CDR3 has 14 residues. Between the trimmed V and J ends, which lost 3 bases and 3 bases, there was a span of 11 bases. Germline V gene data show CDR1 as SGHTA and CDR2 as FQGNSA. The CDR3 sequence: CASSFDDVDYGYTF. The CDR3 coding sequence is TGTGCCAGCAGCTTTGACGATGTTGACTATGGCTACACCTTC.

The chain uses TRBV6-2 or TRBV6-3 and TRBJ2-7, with 7 bases aligning to TRBD2. Trimming cost V 2 bases and J 4 bases; bases outside gene matches: 8. The CDR3 is made up of 15 amino acids. The germline gives CDR1 MNHEY, CDR2 SVGEGT. The CDR3 coding sequence is TGTGCCAGCAGTTACCCCCTAGCGGAGGTTTACGAGCAGTACGTC. Amino acid sequence: CASSYPLAEVYEQYV.

This clonotype has a count of ten or more. The chain links TRBV7-9 to TRBJ2-7; 7 nucleotides match TRBD2. The CDR3 runs to 13 residues. The ends lost 3 bases at V and 3 bases at J; junction bases unmatched: 2. Germline V gene lookup returns CDR1 SEHNR and CDR2 FQNEAQ (reference sequence). CDR3 residues: CASSFRDYYEQYV. The DNA of the CDR3 is TGTGCCAGCAGCTTTCGGGACTACTACGAGCAGTACGTC.

DNA for the CDR3: TGTGCCAGCAGCCAATCTCAGGGGCGAATCGGGTACGAGCAGTACTTC. It codes for CASSQSQGRIGYEQYF. The chain is built from TRBV3-1 and TRBJ2-7, with TRBD1 as a possible D gene (6 bases). The CDR3 length is 16 residues. Trimming stripped 2 bases from V and 4 bases from J, with 18 bases between. Germline CDR1 reads LGHDT; CDR2 reads YNNKEL (reference sequence).

This clonotype was seen many times. The chain joins TRBV27 to TRBJ2-2, with D perhaps matching TRBD1 or TRBD2 (5 bases each). Germline V CDR1 and CDR2: MNHEY, SMNVEV (reference sequence). CDR3 size: 15 residues. Deletions cut 7 bases from V and 1 base from J, with 13 bases between. Here the CDR3 reads CASTTGHRNTGELFF. The DNA for the CDR3 is TGTGCCAGCACGACGGGGCACAGGAACACCGGGGAGCTGTTTTTT.

In this sample, this clonotype turned up many times. This chain links TRBV6-2 or TRBV6-3 with TRBJ2-7; D perhaps matches TRBD2 (6 bases). V was pared by 7 bases and J by 2 bases, with 21 bases between. The CDR3 totals 16 residues. Germline V gene data show CDR1 as MNHEY and CDR2 as SVGEGT. CDR3 in DNA: TGTGCCAGCACCCCTCCCCACCTTAGCGGAACCTACGAGCAGTACGTC. Its protein product is CASTPPHLSGTYEQYV.

V and J are TRBV7-2 and TRBJ1-2; D is ambiguous. V shed 1 base and J shed 8 bases, with 20 bases lying between them. Germline V lookup: CDR1 SGHTA, CDR2 FQGNSA. The CDR3 loop spans 16 amino acids. The CDR3 here is CASSLDSGGPLVGYTF. CDR3 coding DNA: TGTGCCAGCAGCTTAGACTCAGGTGGACCCCTTGTGGGCTACACCTTC.

There are a few counts of this clonotype. V and J are TRBV11-2 and TRBJ2-1; 7 nucleotides align to TRBD1. Unmatched junction bases numbered 4, after V lost 0 bases and J lost 5 bases. The CDR3 has 15 residues. Germline CDR1 is SGHAT and CDR2 is FQNNGV. The CDR3 loop reads CASSLEVTGHNEQFF. The DNA for the CDR3 is TGTGCCAGCAGCTTAGAGGTGACAGGGCACAATGAGCAGTTCTTC.

This sequence joins TRBV11-1 and TRBJ2-4; D is unresolved. The V and J ends lost 5 bases and 9 bases respectively, with 23 bases between them. The CDR3 runs to 16 residues. In germline, CDR1 is SGHAT, CDR2 FQDESV (reference sequence). CDR3 loop: CASSLFFGVGAGIQYF. The CDR3 DNA sequence: TGTGCCAGCAGCCTCTTCTTTGGGGTGGGTGCCGGCATTCAGTACTTC.

This clonotype appeared many times. Its ends do not fully match the called genes, so a read error is possible. The CDR3 bases are TGTGCCAGCAGTTTGGGCGGGAGCATAGATACGCAGTATTTT. Protein sequence: CASSLGGSIDTQYF. This chain joins TRBV28 and TRBJ2-3, with TRBD2 matching over 7 bases. The CDR3 consists of 14 residues. The germline V gene has CDR1 MDHEN and CDR2 SYDVKM.

Many counts were recorded for this clonotype. V gene TRBV12-3 or TRBV12-4 combines with J gene TRBJ2-1; the match to TRBD1 covers 7 bases. The CDR3 sequence is 16 residues long. With 6 bases clipped from V and 2 bases from J, the junction kept 10 bases outside the gene matches. The CDR3 protein is CASRKDRVVTYNEQFF. CDR3 nucleotide sequence: TGTGCCAGCAGAAAAGACAGGGTTGTGACCTACAATGAGCAGTTCTTC.

This clonotype was detected ten times or more. The chain has TRBV5-6 and TRBJ2-3; D perhaps matches TRBD1 (6 bases). Germline V gene sequence: CDR1 SGHDT, CDR2 YYEEEE. V was pared by 4 bases and J by 3 bases, with 9 bases between. This CDR3 contains 13 residues. In DNA, the CDR3 is TGTGCCAGCAGCCCGGGACAAACAGATACGCAGTATTTT. This gives the protein CASSPGQTDTQYF.